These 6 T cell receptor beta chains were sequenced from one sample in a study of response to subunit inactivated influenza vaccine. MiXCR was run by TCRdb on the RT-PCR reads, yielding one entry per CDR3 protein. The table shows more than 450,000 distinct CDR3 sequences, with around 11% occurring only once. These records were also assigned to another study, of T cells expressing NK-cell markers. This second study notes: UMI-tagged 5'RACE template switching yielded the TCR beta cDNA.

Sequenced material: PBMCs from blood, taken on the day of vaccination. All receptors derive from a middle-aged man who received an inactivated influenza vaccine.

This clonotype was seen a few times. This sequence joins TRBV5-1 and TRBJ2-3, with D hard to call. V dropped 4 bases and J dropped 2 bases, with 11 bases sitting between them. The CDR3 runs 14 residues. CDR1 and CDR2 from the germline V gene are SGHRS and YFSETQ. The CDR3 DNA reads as TGCGCCAGCAGCCCCCTAAGGGCCACAGATACGCAGTATTTT. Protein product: CASSPLRATDTQYF.

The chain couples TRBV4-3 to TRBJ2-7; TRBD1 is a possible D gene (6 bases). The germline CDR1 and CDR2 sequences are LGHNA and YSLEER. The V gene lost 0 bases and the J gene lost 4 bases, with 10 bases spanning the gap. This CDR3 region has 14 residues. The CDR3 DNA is TGCGCCAGCAGCCAAGATCACAGGGCTTACGAGCAGTACTTC. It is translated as CASSQDHRAYEQYF.

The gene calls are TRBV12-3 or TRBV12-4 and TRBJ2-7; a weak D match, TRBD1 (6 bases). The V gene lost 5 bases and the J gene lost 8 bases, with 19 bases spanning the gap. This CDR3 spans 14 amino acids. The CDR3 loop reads CASSTVGTPVQQYF. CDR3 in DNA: TGTGCCAGCAGTACAGTGGGGACACCGGTTCAGCAGTACTTC.

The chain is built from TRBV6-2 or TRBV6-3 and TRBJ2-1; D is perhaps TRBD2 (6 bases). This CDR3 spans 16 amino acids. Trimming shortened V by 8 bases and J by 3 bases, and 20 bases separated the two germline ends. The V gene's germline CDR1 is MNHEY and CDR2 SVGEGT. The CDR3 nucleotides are TGTGCCAGCCTTCCTACGCGGCGGGGCTTCTACAATGAGCAGTTCTTC. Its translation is CASLPTRRGFYNEQFF.

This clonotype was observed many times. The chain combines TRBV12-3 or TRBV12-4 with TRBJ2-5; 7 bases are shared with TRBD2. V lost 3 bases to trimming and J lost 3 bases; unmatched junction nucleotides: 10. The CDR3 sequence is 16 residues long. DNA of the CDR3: TGTGCCAGCAGTTTTCCCCTAGGCGCGGGGGAAGAGACCCAGTACTTC. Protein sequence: CASSFPLGAGEETQYF.

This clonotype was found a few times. Here the CDR3 reads CSARDLAGGLYGYTF. For the CDR3, the DNA is TGCAGTGCTAGAGATCTGGCAGGGGGTCTCTATGGCTACACCTTC. V and J are TRBV20-1 and TRBJ1-2; 7 bases are a match to TRBD1. Trimming removed 0 bases from V and 4 bases from J; junction bases left unmatched: 8. Germline lookup yields CDR1 DFQATT and CDR2 SNEGSKA (reference sequence). The CDR3 spans 15 residues.